A few counts support the clone carrying this T cell receptor (beta chain). Its target is unknown. The data belong to a study of post-analysis software for immune sequencing data. Regarding the study as a whole: Included in a set of about 5 TRBV segments more frequent in patients than controls were TRBV5-6, TRBV5-1 and TRBV20-1. Those with multiple sclerosis, the patient group, showed significantly lower normalized Chao1 diversity than controls.

V was clipped by 1 base and J by 4 bases, with 10 bases between them. Germline CDR1 is SGDLS and CDR2 is YYNGEE. The length of the CDR3 is 14 residues. Unique molecular identifiers were built into the TCR beta cDNA libraries. One entry per CDR3 protein, called by TCRdb with MiXCR from the PCR reads. The sample has 380,000 or so distinct CDR3 sequences, less than 35% seen once; the top ten hold roughly 12%. The receptor comes from a girl under 18 with multiple sclerosis. The gene calls are TRBV9 and TRBJ2-3, with D perhaps matching TRBD2 (7 bases). Sample: blood. The chain's CDR3 is CASSVRGGADTQYF. The CDR3 DNA follows: TGTGCCAGCAGCGTACGCGGGGGCGCAGATACGCAGTATTTT.